What follows are 5 T cell receptor beta chains derived from one specimen sequenced in a study of tumor and adjacent non-tumor tissue in lung cancer. The template was RNA from unsorted bulk tissue. Three rounds of nested PCR, following a modified ARM-PCR protocol, produced the TCRbeta library. TCRdb analysed the multiplex PCR reads with MiXCR anew, one entry per CDR3 protein. In the table there are under 95,000 distinct CDR3 sequences, 61% of which are singletons. Sequencing was carried out using lung tumor tissue. These receptors originate from a man between 65 and 85 years old with non-small cell lung cancer.

This chain links TRBV20-1 with TRBJ2-7; no firm D call. Germline V gives CDR1 DFQATT, CDR2 SNEGSKA (reference sequence). Trimming took off 2 bases at V and 2 bases at J, with 10 bases between the two ends. This CDR3 contains 13 residues. The CDR3 nucleotides read TGCAGTGCTAGAACAGACAACCCCTACGAGCAGTACTTC. It specifies CSARTDNPYEQYF.

This clonotype was observed many times. The chain uses TRBV4-1 and TRBJ2-5; tentatively, D is TRBD1 (6 bases). The CDR3 contains 17 residues. Germline CDR1 and CDR2: MGHRA and YSYEKL. Trimming took 0 bases from V and 7 from J, leaving 21 bases between them. The CDR3 coding sequence is TGCGCCAGCAGCCAAGAAGATGGGGGACATGCGTTCGCGACCCAGTACTTC. It specifies CASSQEDGGHAFATQYF.

Concerning this clonotype itself: Mismatch with germline at one junction end may stem from a read error. This chain uses TRBV12-3 or TRBV12-4 with TRBJ1-5; D gene ambiguous. CDR3 length: 14 residues. This CDR3 reads CASSGRRRNQPQHF. CDR3 DNA: TGTGCCAGCAGCGGCCGAAGGAGGAATCAGCCCCAGCATTTC.

On this clonotype itself: A read error may explain this, as a much larger clone is one base away. The rearrangement uses TRBV6-2 or TRBV6-3 and TRBJ2-2; no clear D. The CDR3 covers 14 residues. CDR1 and CDR2 from the germline V gene are MNHEY and SVGEGT. In DNA form, the CDR3 reads TGTGCCAGCAATTACAATTCGAACACCGGGGAGCTGTTTTTT. Translated: CASNYNSNTGELFF.

Here the CDR3 reads CTSSLGSGPRPFNEQFF. In nucleotides, the CDR3 is TGTACAAGCAGCCTTGGTAGCGGACCACGTCCCTTCAATGAGCAGTTCTTC. The rearrangement links TRBV11-1 to TRBJ2-1; TRBD2 is a possible D gene (6 bases). CDR1 and CDR2 (germline): SGHAT, FQDESV (reference sequence). This CDR3 region has 17 residues. Full variable domain (outside the CDR3, taken from reference TRBV11-1 and TRBJ2-1): EAEVAQSPRYKITEKSQAVAFWCDPISGHATLYWYRQILGQGPELLVQFQDESVVDDSQLPKDRFSAERLKGVDSTLKIQPAELGDSAMYLCTSSLGSGPRPFNEQFFGPGTRLTVL.